This entry lists 20 T cell receptor beta chains sequenced from one sample in a study of T cell responses to AZD1222 COVID-19 vaccine. Clones were read by immunoSEQ multiplex PCR, and TCRdb kept only the in-frame ones, dropping some. The table records tens of thousands of clones, over 80% of them present only once. The source was peripheral blood, collected 28 days after the second AZD1222 dose. Source of these receptors: an adult who received the AZD1222 COVID-19 vaccine.

V is TRBV27 and J is TRBJ1-4; no reliable D call. V was shortened by 11 bases and J by 0 bases, with 22 bases between the two germline ends. Germline CDR1 is MNHEY and CDR2 is SMNVEV (reference sequence). This CDR3 comprises 17 residues. In DNA, the CDR3 is TGTGCCTCCACTCGGAAAGGTTTTTTTGCAACTAATGAAAAACTGTTTTTT. Protein product: CASTRKGFFATNEKLFF.

The rearrangement uses TRBV6-5 and TRBJ2-2; 9 nucleotides agree with TRBD1. The CDR3 extends over 16 amino acids. V trimming: 4 bases; J trimming: 4 bases; junction bases outside the gene matches: 7. Per the germline V gene, CDR1 is MNHEY and CDR2 is SVGAGI. CDR3 sequence (DNA): TGTGCCAGCAGTTTTAGACAGGGGGGAACCACCGGGGAGCTGTTTTTT. Encoded protein: CASSFRQGGTTGELFF.

The chain has TRBV27 and TRBJ2-3; a weak D match, TRBD2 (5 bases). V gave up 6 bases and J gave up 2 bases, with 12 bases separating them. Germline V gene sequence: CDR1 MNHEY, CDR2 SMNVEV (reference sequence). This CDR3 has 14 amino acids. In DNA form, the CDR3 reads TGTGCCAGCAGGCCCACTAGTAACACAGATACGCAGTATTTT. Amino acids: CASRPTSNTDTQYF.

The genes are TRBV28 and TRBJ1-1; D is unresolved. Germline CDR1 reads MDHEN; CDR2 reads SYDVKM. This CDR3 has 13 amino acids. V was trimmed by 8 bases and J by 2 bases, leaving 12 bases between them. This CDR3 reads CASAVGDNTEAFF. The CDR3 region has the DNA TGTGCCAGCGCCGTGGGAGACAACACTGAAGCTTTCTTT.

The chain joins TRBV12-3 or TRBV12-4 to TRBJ1-5, with a weak D call TRBD1 (5 bases). Trimming stripped 1 base from V and 7 bases from J, with 8 bases between. The CDR3 is 13 residues long. CDR3 protein: CASSLGQGQPQHF. The CDR3 nucleotides read TGTGCCAGCAGTTTAGGGCAGGGCCAGCCCCAGCATTTT.

This clone was seen only once. This sequence joins TRBV6-5 and TRBJ1-4; perhaps TRBD1 as D (5 bases). V gave up 6 bases and J gave up 5 bases, with 13 bases separating them. The CDR3 has 14 amino acids. The germline CDR1 and CDR2 sequences are MNHEY and SVGAGI. The CDR3 nucleotides read TGTGCCAGCAGGGGGGGTGGGACCAATGAAAAACTGTTTTTT. Protein product: CASRGGGTNEKLFF.

V and J are TRBV11-2 and TRBJ2-5; weak D call: TRBD2 (6 bases). The CDR3 is 13 residues long. Deletions cut 5 bases from V and 2 bases from J, with 9 bases between. Looked up from germline, CDR1 is SGHAT and CDR2 is FQNNGV. CDR3 nucleotide sequence: TGTGCCAGCAGCCCGGGACTGCAAGAGACCCAGTACTTC. Protein product: CASSPGLQETQYF.

The chain uses TRBV6-6 and TRBJ2-2; unclear D gene. This CDR3 has 16 residues. Trimming removed 5 bases from V and 0 bases from J, with 13 bases in between. Germline assignment: CDR1 MNHNY and CDR2 SVGAGI (reference sequence). In DNA, the CDR3 is TGTGCCAGCAGTCGACACCTAGTGGCGAACACCGGGGAGCTGTTTTTT. Translation gives CASSRHLVANTGELFF.

The chain uses TRBV2 and TRBJ1-2, with D tentatively TRBD1 (6 bases). Trimming took 4 bases from V and 4 from J, leaving 16 bases between them. The CDR3 contains 15 residues. CDR1 and CDR2 (germline): SNHLY, FYNNEI. The CDR3 coding sequence is TGTGCCAGCAGTGTTTCCCATCGGGGGCCCTATGGCTACACCTTC. Translating gives CASSVSHRGPYGYTF.

This clone appeared once. V gene TRBV30 combines with J gene TRBJ2-5, with 8 bases lining up with TRBD1. The CDR3 is made up of 16 amino acids. Germline CDR1 GTSNPN, CDR2 SVGIG (reference sequence). The ends lost 5 bases at V and 5 bases at J; junction bases unmatched: 16. CDR3 region: CAWATGGMIVRETQYF. The CDR3 nucleotides read TGTGCCTGGGCTACAGGGGGGATGATAGTTCGGGAGACCCAGTACTTC.

In its sample, this clone was seen a few times. The chain combines TRBV4-2 with TRBJ1-4; 9 bases line up with TRBD1. CDR1 and CDR2 (germline): LGHNA, YNFKEQ. J lost 6 bases, V lost 3 bases, and 5 bases had no gene match. The CDR3 runs to 15 residues. CDR3 amino acids: CASSHAQGADEKLFF. Written as DNA, the CDR3 is TGTGCCAGCAGCCATGCACAGGGGGCGGATGAAAAACTGTTTTTT.

The chain joins TRBV6-5 to TRBJ1-4, with 7 bases matching TRBD1. The J segment lost 5 bases and the V segment lost 6 bases, leaving 9 bases of the junction unmatched. This CDR3 has 15 amino acids. Germline loops: CDR1 MNHEY, CDR2 SVGAGI. CDR3: CASRQQGGSNEKLFF. In DNA, the CDR3 is TGTGCCAGCAGGCAACAAGGGGGCTCAAATGAAAAACTGTTTTTT.

The chain links TRBV3-1 (or the pseudogene TRBV3-2) to TRBJ2-7; D is perhaps TRBD1 or TRBD2 (5 bases each). Trimming shortened V by 4 bases and J by 12 bases, and 22 bases separated the two germline ends. This CDR3 is 14 amino acids long. Germline V gene lookup returns CDR1 LGHDT and CDR2 YNNKEL (reference sequence). CDR3 nucleotide sequence: TGTGCCAGCAGCCCGGGGAGACAGCTTTTCTTACGGTACTTC. This encodes CASSPGRQLFLRYF.

The table lists this clone with a few counts. The chain couples TRBV6-4 to TRBJ1-2, with a weak D call TRBD1 (6 bases). The CDR3 extends over 16 amino acids. The germline V gene has CDR1 MRHNA and CDR2 SNTAGT. Trimming cost V 3 bases and J 0 bases, with 14 bases left between them. CDR3: CASSETGTSTNYGYTF. CDR3 nucleotide sequence: TGTGCCAGCAGTGAAACCGGGACATCGACTAACTATGGCTACACCTTC.

By sample fraction, this clone is medium-sized. V is TRBV12-3 or TRBV12-4 and J is TRBJ2-3; no reliable D call. Trimming shortened V by 6 bases and J by 2 bases, and 6 bases separated the two germline ends. This CDR3 has 12 residues. The CDR3 nucleotides read TGTGCCAGCAGACAGACCACAGATACGCAGTATTTT. Protein: CASRQTTDTQYF.

This rearrangement joins TRBV19 to TRBJ1-3; tentatively, D is TRBD1 (6 bases). The germline V gene encodes CDR1 LNHDA and CDR2 SQIVND (reference sequence). Deletions cut 7 bases from V and 0 bases from J, with 16 bases between. This CDR3 has 16 amino acids. The CDR3 here is CASMEGGLSSGNTIYF. The CDR3 bases are TGTGCCAGTATGGAGGGGGGGCTGAGCTCTGGAAACACCATATATTTT.

The V gene is TRBV27, the J gene TRBJ1-2; D might be TRBD1 (5 bases). V lost 5 bases, J lost 6 bases, and 13 bases lay in between. The CDR3 has 13 residues. Germline V lookup: CDR1 MNHEY, CDR2 SMNVEV (reference sequence). The CDR3 sequence is CASSLHGTNGYTF. CDR3 bases: TGTGCCAGCAGTCTCCACGGGACGAATGGCTACACCTTC.

J is TRBJ2-2 and V is TRBV15; a possible D gene is TRBD1 (6 bases). The CDR3 is 16 amino acids. Germline CDR1 is LNHNV and CDR2 is YYDKDF (reference sequence). The V end was cut by 0 bases, the J end by 5 bases, with 13 bases between. In DNA form, the CDR3 reads TGTGCCACCAGCAGAGATGACTTCAGGGGAACCGGGGAGCTGTTTTTT. Its translation is CATSRDDFRGTGELFF.

The rearrangement joins TRBV19 to TRBJ2-5, with D uncertain. The germline CDR1 and CDR2 sequences are LNHDA and SQIVND (reference sequence). Trimming left V 5 bases short and J 4 bases short, with 17 bases between. The CDR3 has 15 residues. CDR3 sequence (DNA): TGTGCCAGTAGTGCCGGGCAGGCCGCAAGAGAGACCCAGTACTTC. It is translated as CASSAGQAARETQYF.

This sequence joins TRBV6-5 and TRBJ1-4; 7 bases are a match to TRBD1. The V gene's germline CDR1 is MNHEY and CDR2 SVGAGI. This CDR3 has 14 amino acids. Losses at the gene ends were 6 bases for V and 8 bases for J; bases not matched to a gene: 9. The CDR3 region is CASRRDSVPEKLFF. As DNA, the CDR3 is TGTGCCAGCAGGCGGGACAGCGTTCCCGAAAAACTGTTTTTT.